One and the same sample provided the 7 T cell receptor beta chains below, sequenced in a study of blood T cell repertoires in COVID-19. Libraries were prepared by immunoSEQ multiplex PCR; TCRdb keeps only in-frame clonotypes and omits some of them. The sample has a few hundred thousand clones, more than 75% seen once. Sequences were obtained from PBMCs or T cells enriched from blood (not recorded which). These receptors were obtained from a woman aged 45-60 years who had been exposed to COVID-19.

The V and J genes are TRBV9 and TRBJ1-1; D might be TRBD1 (6 bases). The germline V and J ends were trimmed by 2 bases and 4 bases, with 15 bases remaining between them. This CDR3 has 15 residues. CDR1 SGDLS and CDR2 YYNGEE come from the germline V gene. DNA of the CDR3: TGTGCCAGCAGCGTGTCCCCAGGGGTCGGCACTGAAGCTTTCTTT. Translated: CASSVSPGVGTEAFF. The full variable domain, completed using reference TRBV9 and TRBJ1-1, is DSGVTQTPKHLITATGQRVTLRCSPRSGDLSVYWYQQSLDQGLQFLIQYYNGEERAKGNILERFSAQQFPDLHSELNLSSLELGDSALYFCASSVSPGVGTEAFFGQGTRLTVV.

The V gene is TRBV5-1, the J gene TRBJ2-7; D gene uncertain. V was shortened by 4 bases and J by 4 bases, with 9 bases between the two germline ends. The CDR3 runs to 12 residues. Germline assignment: CDR1 SGHRS and CDR2 YFSETQ. CDR3 DNA sequence: TGCGCCAGCAGCCCCGGGTGGTACGAGCAGTACTTC. This encodes CASSPGWYEQYF. The full variable domain, rest sourced from reference TRBV5-1 and TRBJ2-7, is KAGVTQTPRYLIKTRGQQVTLSCSPISGHRSVSWYQQTPGQGLQFLFEYFSETQRNKGNFPGRFSGRQFSNSRSEMNVSTLELGDSALYLCASSPGWYEQYFGPGTRLTVT.

The chain combines TRBV5-5 with TRBJ2-5; the match to TRBD1 covers 7 bases. V shed 9 bases and J 7 bases; nucleotides not matched to a gene: 15. The CDR3 is made up of 14 amino acids. Per the germline V gene, CDR1 is SGHKS and CDR2 is YYEKEE (reference sequence). CDR3 coding DNA: TGTGCCACTGGGACAGCTAATACTCAACGGACCCAGTACTTC. It encodes CATGTANTQRTQYF.

The rearrangement joins TRBV3-1 (or the pseudogene TRBV3-2) to TRBJ2-1; possibly TRBD1 for D (6 bases). This CDR3 is 15 amino acids long. Deletions cut 6 bases from V and 0 bases from J, with 12 bases between. CDR1 and CDR2 from the germline V gene are LGHDT and YNNKEL (reference sequence). CDR3 nucleotides: TGTGCCAGCAGGCCCCGAGGGGGCTCCTACAATGAGCAGTTCTTC. Translated, it gives CASRPRGGSYNEQFF.

The gene calls are TRBV3-1 (or the pseudogene TRBV3-2) and TRBJ2-3; 9 bases line up with TRBD1. Germline values: CDR1 LGHDT, CDR2 YNNKEL (reference sequence). J gave up 13 bases and V 3 bases, and 2 bases lay outside the gene matches. The CDR3 totals 11 residues. CDR3 sequence: CASSHGTGKYF. The CDR3 DNA reads TGTGCCAGCAGCCATGGGACAGGGAAGTATTTT.

The rearrangement links TRBV5-1 to TRBJ2-7, with TRBD1 matching over 7 bases. This CDR3 region has 15 residues. Unmatched junction bases numbered 8, after V lost 2 bases and J lost 3 bases. Looked up from germline, CDR1 is SGHRS and CDR2 is YFSETQ. In DNA form, the CDR3 reads TGCGCCAGCAGCTTCTATACAGGGGCCAGCTACGAGCAGTACTTC. It yields the protein CASSFYTGASYEQYF.

About this clone: This clone may be a read error of a much larger clone one base away. The V call is TRBV28, the J call TRBJ2-1, with unresolved D. The CDR3 totals 11 residues. The V gene's germline CDR1 is MDHEN and CDR2 SYDVKM. The germline V and J ends were trimmed by 5 bases and 3 bases, with 2 bases remaining between them. The CDR3 here is CASSLYNEQFF. CDR3 DNA: TGTGCCAGCAGTCTCTACAATGAGCAGTTCTTC.